This passage covers 8 T cell receptor beta chains from one sample sequenced in a study of T cell responses to AZD1222 COVID-19 vaccine. Assay: immunoSEQ multiplex PCR; the TCRdb copy retains only in-frame clones and omits some. The sample yields 150,000 to 200,000 clones, 90% seen once. The sequencing used peripheral blood, collected 28 days after the second dose of the MenACWY control vaccine. The receptor source for this set is an adult who received the MenACWY meningococcal vaccine as a control.

J is TRBJ2-1 and V is TRBV11-2; D unresolved. Trimming pared 0 bases from V and 6 bases from J, leaving 6 bases between. Per the germline V gene, CDR1 is SGHAT and CDR2 is FQNNGV. The CDR3 is 13 residues long. DNA of the CDR3: TGTGCCAGCAGCTTAGAGCGGCTCAATGAGCAGTTCTTC. Protein sequence: CASSLERLNEQFF.

The genes are TRBV11-3 and TRBJ2-1, with D possibly being TRBD2 (5 bases). Between the trimmed V and J ends, which lost 1 base and 6 bases, there was a span of 16 bases. The CDR3 totals 16 residues. CDR1 and CDR2 (germline): SGHNT, YENEEA. For the CDR3, the DNA is TGTGCCAGCAGCTTAGGTTTCGCGGACTCTTCCAATGAGCAGTTCTTC. It yields the protein CASSLGFADSSNEQFF.

V usage is TRBV19 and J usage is TRBJ1-4; 7 bases are a match to TRBD1. Germline lookup yields CDR1 LNHDA and CDR2 SQIVND (reference sequence). The V gene end was trimmed by 5 bases and the J gene end by 8 bases; junction bases not matched to a gene: 11. The CDR3 contains 15 residues. CDR3 amino acids: CASSQGGREGEKLFF. In DNA form, the CDR3 reads TGTGCCAGTAGTCAAGGGGGCAGGGAAGGAGAAAAACTGTTTTTT.

The chain has TRBV14 and TRBJ1-4, with 7 bases lining up with TRBD1. The CDR3 length is 17 residues. After removal of 4 bases from V and 0 bases from J, the junction contained 8 bases not matched to a gene. Germline values: CDR1 SGHDN, CDR2 FVKESK. In DNA form, the CDR3 reads TGTGCCAGCAGCCTTAGGGACAGCTTTGCAACTAATGAAAAACTGTTTTTT. Translating gives CASSLRDSFATNEKLFF.

This clone was seen once. The chain combines TRBV27 with TRBJ1-5; unclear D gene. Germline-derived CDR1 and CDR2 are MNHEY and SMNVEV (reference sequence). The CDR3 runs to 15 residues. V lost 3 bases to trimming and J lost 3 bases, with 12 bases between them. The CDR3 protein is CASSFFGRFNQPQHF. The CDR3, as DNA: TGTGCCAGCAGTTTCTTCGGGCGGTTCAATCAGCCCCAGCATTTT.

The chain joins TRBV6-5 to TRBJ2-7, with D unclear. The V and J ends lost 5 bases and 3 bases respectively, with 17 bases between them. This CDR3 has 15 residues. Germline V gives CDR1 MNHEY, CDR2 SVGAGI. The CDR3 DNA follows: TGTGCCAGCAGTCCCCCTCGATACGAGGTCTACGAGCAGTACTTC. Protein: CASSPPRYEVYEQYF.

The J gene is TRBJ1-2, the V gene TRBV6-5; TRBD1 aligns across 11 bases. Per the germline V gene, CDR1 is MNHEY and CDR2 is SVGAGI. With 2 bases clipped from V and 8 bases from J, the junction kept 4 bases outside the gene matches. This CDR3 spans 14 amino acids. CDR3 sequence reads: CASSYTGTGGGYTF. The DNA for the CDR3 is TGTGCCAGCAGTTACACGGGGACAGGGGGAGGCTACACCTTC.

V and J are TRBV21-1 and TRBJ2-7. TRBV21-1 constitutes a pseudogene. The CDR3 loop spans 12 amino acids. The CDR3 is CASSKNPYEQYF. The CDR3 DNA follows: TGTGCCAGCAGCAAGAATCCCTACGAGCAGTACTTC.